Following are 4 T cell receptor beta chains from one sample sequenced in a study of T-cell memory formation after mild COVID-19. Each CDR3 protein is one row after TCRdb ran MiXCR on the 5' RACE reads. The sample records about 160,000 distinct CDR3 sequences, 31% being singletons. The sequenced sample was PBMCs or a T cell subset sorted from them (not recorded which). These receptors were obtained from an adult woman who had mild COVID-19 (a few samples of this study predate the infection). Cell type and time point are not known.

This rearrangement joins TRBV5-6 to TRBJ2-1; D is unclear. In germline, CDR1 is SGHDT, CDR2 YYEEEE. The CDR3 has 13 residues. The ends were cut back, 4 bases at V and 7 bases at J, with 12 bases in the middle. CDR3 in DNA: TGTGCCAGCAGCCGGACGGTGGTTAATGAGCAGTTCTTC. Translation: CASSRTVVNEQFF.

This clonotype appeared once. The chain links TRBV4-1 to TRBJ2-7; no clear D. V lost 0 bases and J lost 1, with 7 bases in between. The CDR3 loop spans 14 amino acids. Germline V lookup: CDR1 MGHRA, CDR2 YSYEKL. The CDR3 coding sequence is TGCGCCAGCAGCCAAGATGCAGAGTCCTACGAGCAGTACTTC. Encoded protein: CASSQDAESYEQYF.

This clonotype showed up just a few times. The chain employs TRBV6-2 or TRBV6-3 and TRBJ2-2; D uncertain. This CDR3 has 16 amino acids. CDR1 MNHEY and CDR2 SVGEGT come from the germline V gene. Trimming took 0 bases from V and 3 from J, leaving 11 bases between them. The CDR3 reads CASSYSKPKDTGELFF. Written as DNA, the CDR3 is TGTGCCAGCAGTTACTCGAAGCCAAAAGACACCGGGGAGCTGTTTTTT.

The genes are TRBV4-1 and TRBJ1-2; D is perhaps TRBD1 (5 bases). Germline assignment: CDR1 MGHRA and CDR2 YSYEKL. The CDR3 runs 12 residues. V was pared by 7 bases and J by 5 bases, with 11 bases between. The CDR3 loop reads CASMGPRYGYTF. The CDR3 DNA reads as TGCGCCAGCATGGGACCCCGATATGGCTACACCTTC.